This T cell receptor beta chain is from a study of T cells after yellow fever vaccination. TCRdb redid the calling of the 5' RACE reads with MiXCR, one entry per CDR3 protein. The sample lists some 670,000 distinct CDR3 sequences, 9% to 15% occurring once. Germline-derived CDR1 and CDR2 are LNHNV and YYDKDF (reference sequence). Trimming pared 1 base from V and 6 bases from J, leaving 15 bases between. CDR3 length: 15 amino acids. This clonotype occurred once. Sequenced here: PBMCs, sampled on the day of the yellow fever booster vaccination. The clonotype was recovered from a young man who received the YFV17D yellow fever vaccine. This chain connects TRBV15 to TRBJ1-2; no definite D call. The CDR3 reads CATSRGGYGSDGYTF. CDR3 DNA: TGTGCCACCAGCAGAGGCGGTTATGGGTCGGATGGCTACACCTTC.